Listed below are T cell receptor beta chains from one sample, sequenced in a study of cytomegalovirus exposure and HLA in healthy donors. Here immunoSEQ multiplex PCR was the method, and the copy in TCRdb shows in-frame clones only, minus some. The data contain around 100,000 clones, about 70% of them seen just once; the ten biggest clones take up about 9%. The sequencing sample was made of PBMCs. These TCRs come from a young man in good health and CMV-seropositive. The CDR3 runs from the conserved cysteine through the conserved F or W. Each record gives: clone size, V gene, CDR3 length, D gene, J gene, CDR3 protein, CDR3 DNA. D genes are given only for firm matches. Size is omitted from some rows. Given values are once, few, many or a class for expanded clones.

abundance: NA; v_gene: TRBV4-3; len: 17; d_gene: NA; j_gene: TRBJ2-3; CDR3aa: CASSQEGGRAGGDTQYF; CDR3nt: TGCGCCAGCAGCCAAGAAGGGGGGAGGGCCGGGGGAGATACGCAGTATTTT
abundance: NA; v_gene: TRBV19; len: 14; d_gene: TRBD1; j_gene: TRBJ2-7; CDR3aa: CASSYGDRGYEQYF; CDR3nt: TGTGCCAGTAGCTACGGGGACAGGGGTTACGAGCAGTACTTC
abundance: few; v_gene: TRBV6-1; len: 14; d_gene: TRBD2; j_gene: TRBJ2-3; CDR3aa: CASSSGGAPDTQYF; CDR3nt: TGTGCCAGCAGTAGCGGGGGGGCCCCGGATACGCAGTATTTT
abundance: NA; v_gene: TRBV5-4; len: 14; d_gene: TRBD1; j_gene: TRBJ1-1; CDR3aa: CASSLDRGRPEAFF; CDR3nt: TGTGCCAGCAGCTTGGACAGGGGGCGCCCTGAAGCTTTCTTT
abundance: once; v_gene: TRBV6-5; len: 15; d_gene: NA; j_gene: TRBJ2-7; CDR3aa: CASTPAPNNPYEQYF; CDR3nt: TGTGCCAGCACCCCTGCCCCGAATAACCCCTACGAGCAGTACTTC
abundance: NA; v_gene: TRBV7-9; len: 17; d_gene: NA; j_gene: TRBJ2-1; CDR3aa: CASSQPFGGSSYNEQFF; CDR3nt: TGTGCCAGCAGCCAACCTTTTGGGGGGAGCTCCTACAATGAGCAGTTCTTC
abundance: once; v_gene: TRBV7-2; len: 15; d_gene: TRBD1; j_gene: TRBJ2-1; CDR3aa: CASSLTGGGYNEQFF; CDR3nt: TGTGCCAGCAGCTTAACAGGGGGCGGGTACAATGAGCAGTTCTTC
abundance: NA; v_gene: TRBV5-1; len: 18; d_gene: TRBD2; j_gene: TRBJ2-3; CDR3aa: CASSSSLRLAGGQDTQYF; CDR3nt: TGCGCCAGCAGCTCGTCCCTTCGACTAGCGGGGGGGCAAGATACGCAGTATTTT
abundance: few; v_gene: TRBV7-9; len: 16; d_gene: NA; j_gene: TRBJ2-3; CDR3aa: CASSLSWASSTDTQYF; CDR3nt: TGTGCCAGCAGCTTAAGTTGGGCCTCTAGCACAGATACGCAGTATTTT
abundance: few; v_gene: TRBV7-2; len: 16; d_gene: NA; j_gene: TRBJ1-2; CDR3aa: CASSPSGQGGLYGYTF; CDR3nt: TGTGCCAGCAGCCCCAGCGGGCAGGGTGGCCTCTATGGCTACACCTTC
abundance: few; v_gene: TRBV10-3; len: 16; d_gene: TRBD1; j_gene: TRBJ1-2; CDR3aa: CAISESTTGRLYGYTF; CDR3nt: TGTGCCATCAGTGAGTCCACGACAGGGAGGCTCTATGGCTACACCTTC
abundance: NA; v_gene: TRBV10-3; len: 16; d_gene: TRBD2; j_gene: TRBJ2-1; CDR3aa: CAIQFGLAGEGDEQFF; CDR3nt: TGTGCCATTCAATTCGGGCTAGCGGGGGAAGGGGATGAGCAGTTCTTC
abundance: NA; v_gene: TRBV19; len: 13; d_gene: NA; j_gene: TRBJ2-3; CDR3aa: CASSIGGSDTQYF; CDR3nt: TGTGCCAGTAGTATAGGAGGGTCAGATACGCAGTATTTT
abundance: NA; v_gene: TRBV27; len: 16; d_gene: TRBD1; j_gene: TRBJ1-2; CDR3aa: CASSLNERGPGYGYTF; CDR3nt: TGTGCCAGCAGTTTAAATGAGAGGGGGCCTGGGTATGGCTACACCTTC
abundance: NA; v_gene: TRBV18; len: 12; d_gene: TRBD1; j_gene: TRBJ1-4; CDR3aa: CASSPGQDKLFF; CDR3nt: TGTGCCAGCTCACCTGGACAGGATAAACTGTTTTTT
abundance: few; v_gene: TRBV5-1; len: 15; d_gene: NA; j_gene: TRBJ1-2; CDR3aa: CASSSPTLDSYGYTF; CDR3nt: TGCGCCAGCAGCTCACCTACTTTGGACAGCTATGGCTACACCTTC
abundance: NA; v_gene: TRBV4-3; len: 13; d_gene: TRBD1; j_gene: TRBJ1-2; CDR3aa: CASSHGQGGGYTF; CDR3nt: TGCGCCAGCAGCCACGGACAGGGAGGTGGCTACACCTTC
abundance: few; v_gene: TRBV7-2; len: 16; d_gene: TRBD1; j_gene: TRBJ2-3; CDR3aa: CASSLRTGGNTDTQYF; CDR3nt: TGTGCCAGCAGCCTTCGGACAGGGGGTAACACAGATACGCAGTATTTT
abundance: NA; v_gene: TRBV4-1; len: 15; d_gene: NA; j_gene: TRBJ2-5; CDR3aa: CASSRDSGTRETQYF; CDR3nt: TGCGCCAGCAGTCGTGACTCCGGGACACGCGAGACCCAGTACTTC
abundance: few; v_gene: TRBV27; len: 15; d_gene: NA; j_gene: TRBJ2-2; CDR3aa: CASSLYQGLTGELFF; CDR3nt: TGTGCCAGCAGTTTATACCAGGGACTCACCGGGGAGCTGTTTTTT